This entry lists 6 T cell receptor beta chains sequenced from one sample in a study of shared clonotypes between healthy human individuals. Profiled with immunoSEQ multiplex PCR; TCRdb holds only in-frame clones, not every one. This sample has fewer than 1.6 million clones, with around 98.5% found just once. What was sequenced was naive CD4+ T cells sorted from blood. Subset in this sample: CD45RA+ positively selected. The receptor set was obtained from a man younger than 45 in good health.

The chain combines TRBV30 with TRBJ2-7; D possibly corresponds to TRBD1 (6 bases). The CDR3 length is 15 residues. CDR1 and CDR2 from the germline V gene are GTSNPN and SVGIG (reference sequence). V lost 3 bases, J lost 5 bases, and 20 bases lay in between. The CDR3 loop reads CAWSPRGRGFNEQYF. The CDR3 coding sequence is TGTGCCTGGAGCCCCCGGGGCAGGGGATTCAACGAGCAGTACTTC.

In this sample, this clone turned up once. The rearrangement links TRBV19 to TRBJ1-5, with 9 bases fitting TRBD1. Germline-derived CDR1 and CDR2 are LNHDA and SQIVND (reference sequence). J gave up 1 base and V 4 bases, and 5 bases lay outside the gene matches. The CDR3 totals 16 residues. CDR3 sequence: CASSTRTGASNQPQHF. Written as DNA, the CDR3 is TGTGCCAGTAGTACCCGGACAGGGGCAAGCAATCAGCCCCAGCATTTT.

The chain has TRBV6-1 and TRBJ1-5, with a weak D call TRBD1 (5 bases). Trimming removed 7 bases at V and 5 bases at J, with 15 bases between. The CDR3 extends over 14 amino acids. Germline V gene sequence: CDR1 MNHNS, CDR2 SASEGT. The CDR3 region has the DNA TGTGCCAGCACCCCTAGGGGAGGGGATCAGCCCCAGCATTTT. Its protein product is CASTPRGGDQPQHF.

A remark on this clone: Other DNA sequences in the sample encode the same CDR3. This chain links TRBV18 with TRBJ1-4; 7 bases line up with TRBD1. In germline, CDR1 is KGHSH, CDR2 LQKENI. V was pared by 1 base and J by 7 bases, with 3 bases of the junction left unmatched. This CDR3 has 14 amino acids. The CDR3 coding sequence is TGTGCCAGCTCACCACGACAGGGTGGTGAAAAACTGTTTTTT. Its translation: CASSPRQGGEKLFF. Variable domain in full (rest from reference TRBV18 and TRBJ1-4): NAGVMQNPRHLVRRRGQEARLRCSPMKGHSHVYWYRQLPEEGLKFMVYLQKENIIDESGMPKERFSAEFPKEGPSILRIQQVVRGDSAAYFCASSPRQGGEKLFFGSGTQLSVL.

The rearrangement joins TRBV4-3 to TRBJ2-7, with D perhaps matching TRBD1 or TRBD2 (6 bases each). CDR3 length equals 15 residues. Germline CDR1 LGHNA, CDR2 YSLEER. V dropped 1 base and J dropped 2 bases, with 12 bases sitting between them. The CDR3 bases are TGCGCCAGCAGCCAAGGAGGGGGACTCGCCTACGAGCAGTACTTC. Translating it yields CASSQGGGLAYEQYF.

The chain has TRBV5-8 and TRBJ1-2; D is ambiguous. This CDR3 spans 16 amino acids. Trimming removed 1 base from V and 7 bases from J, with 20 bases in between. Germline values: CDR1 SGHTS, CDR2 YDEGEE. CDR3: CASSLFRGIRTFGYTF. The CDR3 nucleotides are TGTGCCAGCAGCTTGTTTCGGGGAATCAGGACTTTTGGCTACACCTTC.